Listed here are 28 T cell receptor beta chains from one sample, sequenced in a study of regulatory T cells in long-lasting Graves disease. To make TCR beta libraries, researchers used iRepertoire HTBI primers and Arm-PCR of CDR3 regions. TCRdb called the multiplex PCR reads again in MiXCR, with one record for every CDR3 protein. There are about 430,000 distinct CDR3 sequences in the sample; around a fifth occur only once, and 14% lies in the top ten. Time point noted: persistent/refractory GD, antithyroid drugs over 5 years with positive TRAb. From PBMCs, RNA was extracted and then used to make the TCR library. Sequences were derived from peripheral blood mononuclear cells (PBMCs), sampled when the disease was refractory, from a patient treated with antithyroid drugs. These receptors all stem from a female donor with Graves disease.

This clonotype was picked up a small number of times. V and J are TRBV7-2 and TRBJ1-5, with D perhaps TRBD1 (6 bases). Germline-derived CDR1 and CDR2 are SGHTA and FQGNSA. The CDR3 covers 16 residues. The V gene lost 1 base and the J gene lost 4 bases, with 14 bases spanning the gap. The CDR3 loop is CASSLGTARGNQPQHF. The CDR3 bases are TGTGCCAGCAGCTTAGGGACAGCCAGAGGGAATCAGCCCCAGCATTTT.

In its sample, this clonotype was seen many times. The V and J genes are TRBV29-1 and TRBJ2-7, with no clear D. CDR3 length: 11 residues. V was cut by 3 bases and J by 1 base, with 4 bases left in between. Germline CDR1 SQVTM, CDR2 ANQGSEA. In DNA, the CDR3 is TGCAGCGTTGAGCTGTCCTACGAGCAGTACTTC. Its translation is CSVELSYEQYF.

The V call is TRBV7-2, the J call TRBJ2-5; 9 bases are shared with TRBD2. CDR1 is SGHTA and CDR2 is FQGNSA in the germline V gene. Losses at the gene ends were 1 base for V and 1 base for J; bases not matched to a gene: 7. The CDR3 sequence is 17 residues long. DNA of the CDR3: TGTGCCAGCAGCTTAGTGGTCCCTAGCGGGGCCCAAGAGACCCAGTACTTC. Translating gives CASSLVVPSGAQETQYF. Drawing the rest from reference TRBV7-2 and TRBJ2-5, the complete variable domain is GAGVSQSPSNKVTEKGKDVELRCDPISGHTALYWYRQSLGQGLEFLIYFQGNSAPDKSGLPSDRFSAERTGGSVSTLTIQRTQQEDSAVYLCASSLVVPSGAQETQYFGPGTRLLVL.

The genes are TRBV27 and TRBJ2-5; D unclear. The CDR3 has 13 residues. Trimming stripped 1 base from V and 4 bases from J, with 7 bases between. Germline CDR1 reads MNHEY; CDR2 reads SMNVEV (reference sequence). CDR3 amino acids: CASSLFWRETQYF. Written as DNA, the CDR3 is TGTGCCAGCAGTTTATTCTGGAGAGAGACCCAGTACTTC.

CDR3 region: CASSLNSGRAQEQFF. DNA for the CDR3: TGTGCCAGCAGTTTAAATAGCGGGAGGGCCCAGGAGCAGTTCTTC. This rearrangement joins TRBV28 to TRBJ2-1, with 11 bases fitting TRBD2. Germline CDR1 reads MDHEN; CDR2 reads SYDVKM. Trimming at V came to 2 bases and at J to 10 bases, leaving 7 bases not matched to a gene. CDR3 length: 15 amino acids.

The V call is TRBV6-1, the J call TRBJ1-1; D may be TRBD1 (5 bases). CDR3 length equals 14 residues. V lost 6 bases to trimming and J lost 4 bases, with 15 bases between them. Germline lookup yields CDR1 MNHNS and CDR2 SASEGT. The CDR3 reads CASRVGGGGTEAFF. CDR3 nucleotides: TGTGCCAGCAGAGTGGGGGGGGGGGGCACTGAAGCTTTCTTT.

This clonotype was seen many times. This chain links TRBV6-1 with TRBJ2-7; 7 bases map to TRBD1. CDR1 MNHNS and CDR2 SASEGT come from the germline V gene. CDR3 length: 16 residues. The junction had 11 bases not matched to a gene; V was cut back by 5 bases and J by 1 base. The CDR3 here is CASSTGTGTVSYEQYF. Written as DNA, the CDR3 is TGTGCCAGCAGTACTGGGACCGGGACAGTATCCTACGAGCAGTACTTC.

This sequence joins TRBV28 and TRBJ1-1; D is ambiguous. This CDR3 is 13 amino acids long. Germline V gives CDR1 MDHEN, CDR2 SYDVKM. Trimming removed 6 bases at V and 6 bases at J, with 14 bases between. CDR3 DNA sequence: TGTGCCAGCAGATTGCCAACGAGCGCTGAAGCTTTCTTT. It codes for CASRLPTSAEAFF.

This clonotype was seen ten or more times. The chain recombines TRBV12-3 or TRBV12-4 with TRBJ1-1, with unresolved D. The CDR3 extends over 12 amino acids. V lost 1 base and J 11 bases, leaving 11 bases between the germline ends. The CDR3, as DNA: TGTGCCAGCAGTTTAGAGAGCCGAGGGGCTTTCTTT. This translates into CASSLESRGAFF.

The gene calls are TRBV27 and TRBJ2-2, with 8 bases identical to TRBD1. V was pared by 5 bases and J by 7 bases, with 9 bases of the junction left unmatched. This CDR3 has 15 amino acids. CDR1 is MNHEY and CDR2 is SMNVEV in the germline V gene (reference sequence). The CDR3 protein is CASSISQGASGELFF. CDR3 bases: TGTGCCAGCAGTATTTCCCAGGGGGCCAGCGGGGAGCTGTTTTTT.

This clonotype was seen ten or more times. The CDR3 is CASSLIGQGDEKLFF. The CDR3 nucleotides are TGTGCCAGCAGTTTAATTGGACAGGGAGATGAAAAACTGTTTTTT. This rearrangement joins TRBV27 to TRBJ1-4, with TRBD1 identical over 8 bases. CDR1 and CDR2 from the germline V gene are MNHEY and SMNVEV (reference sequence). V dropped 2 bases and J dropped 6; count of bases not matched to a gene: 5. This CDR3 region has 15 residues.

As concerns this clonotype: Sequence at one end of the junction differs from germline and may be a read error. The chain is built from TRBV7-9 and TRBJ2-2, with D hard to call. This CDR3 has 12 amino acids. The V gene's germline CDR1 is SEHNR and CDR2 FQNEAQ (reference sequence). CDR3 DNA: TGTGTCAGCCCCCGCCACACCGGGGAGCTGTTTTTT. As protein: CVSPRHTGELFF.

The chain uses TRBV3-1 and TRBJ2-2; 11 bases are shared with TRBD2. The V segment lost 0 bases and the J segment 4 bases; nucleotides outside the gene matches: 7. Germline V gives CDR1 LGHDT, CDR2 YNNKEL (reference sequence). This CDR3 is built from 18 residues. This CDR3 reads CASSQELISGRATGELFF. Here the CDR3 DNA reads TGTGCCAGCAGCCAAGAACTGATTAGCGGGAGGGCCACCGGGGAGCTGTTTTTT. Together with reference TRBV3-1 and TRBJ2-2, the CDR3 gives the full variable domain: DTAVSQTPKYLVTQMGNDKSIKCEQNLGHDTMYWYKQDSKKFLKIMFSYNNKELIINETVPNRFSPKSPDKAHLNLHINSLELGDSAVYFCASSQELISGRATGELFFGEGSRLTVL.

Of note for this clonotype: A much larger clonotype is one base distant, so this may be a read error. The V gene is TRBV6-5, the J gene TRBJ2-2, with a tentative D call TRBD2 (6 bases). The CDR3 sequence is 17 residues long. The germline V gene encodes CDR1 MNHEY and CDR2 SVGAGI. The CDR3 is CASSYSSWQPEGGELSF. Here the CDR3 DNA reads TGTGCCAGCAGTTACTCGTCTTGGCAGCCCGAAGGCGGGGAGCTGTCTTTT.

This clonotype was counted ten times or more. The chain combines TRBV28 with TRBJ1-1; no reliable D call. V was trimmed by 2 bases and J by 11 bases, leaving 15 bases between them. CDR1 MDHEN and CDR2 SYDVKM come from the germline V gene. The CDR3 consists of 13 residues. The CDR3 bases are TGTGCCAGCAGTTTACCTGCCGAACTCCAGGCTTTCTTT. Translated, it gives CASSLPAELQAFF.

The table lists this clonotype with many counts. This chain joins TRBV28 and TRBJ2-7, with 7 bases that match TRBD2. The CDR3 runs to 15 residues. V gave up 9 bases and J gave up 0 bases; unmatched junction bases: 11. The germline V gene has CDR1 MDHEN and CDR2 SYDVKM. The CDR3 DNA reads as TGTGCCAGTCGAGAAGGTAGCGGGCCCTCCTACGAGCAGTACTTC. Protein product: CASREGSGPSYEQYF.

This clonotype was picked up one time. The J gene is TRBJ2-1, the V gene TRBV28, with 9 bases that match TRBD2. V shed 6 bases, J shed 5 bases, and the junction held 8 bases outside the gene matches. Germline V gene lookup returns CDR1 MDHEN and CDR2 SYDVKM. The CDR3 covers 15 residues. CDR3 bases: TGTGCCAGCAGGGTTAGCGGGAGCGCCGACAATGAGCAGTTCTTC. Translated: CASRVSGSADNEQFF. Drawing the rest from reference TRBV28 and TRBJ2-1, the complete variable domain is DVKVTQSSRYLVKRTGEKVFLECVQDMDHENMFWYRQDPGLGLRLIYFSYDVKMKEKGDIPEGYSVSREKKERFSLILESASTNQTSMYLCASRVSGSADNEQFFGPGTRLTVL.

This clonotype has more than one count but fewer than ten. The CDR3: CASSPDGVKAFF. In nucleotides, the CDR3 is TGCGCCAGCAGCCCCGACGGGGTGAAAGCTTTCTTT. The chain links TRBV5-1 to TRBJ1-1, with no clear D. Trimming cost V 4 bases and J 9 bases, with 13 bases left between them. The CDR3 runs to 12 residues. CDR1 is SGHRS and CDR2 is YFSETQ in the germline V gene. Full variable domain (rest looked up from reference TRBV5-1 and TRBJ1-1): KAGVTQTPRYLIKTRGQQVTLSCSPISGHRSVSWYQQTPGQGLQFLFEYFSETQRNKGNFPGRFSGRQFSNSRSEMNVSTLELGDSALYLCASSPDGVKAFFGQGTRLTVV.

The sample holds many counts of this clonotype. The chain uses TRBV29-1 and TRBJ1-1; 7 bases align to TRBD1. The CDR3 is 13 residues long. V was pared by 7 bases and J by 10 bases, with 15 bases of the junction left unmatched. CDR1 is SQVTM, CDR2 ANQGSEA, per germline. The CDR3 here is CSAFAQGQYGAFF. For the CDR3, the DNA is TGCAGCGCGTTCGCGCAGGGACAGTATGGAGCTTTCTTT.

This clonotype came up a few times. The rearrangement links TRBV7-6 to TRBJ2-7; 10 bases are a match to TRBD1. Germline assignment: CDR1 SGHVS and CDR2 FNYEAQ. The length of the CDR3 is 15 residues. The J segment lost 3 bases and the V segment lost 0 bases, leaving 2 bases of the junction unmatched. The CDR3 region is CASSLAGTGDYEQYF. Written as DNA, the CDR3 is TGTGCCAGCAGCTTAGCGGGGACAGGGGACTACGAGCAGTACTTC.

This clonotype was detected many times. The V gene is TRBV9, the J gene TRBJ2-7, with 7 bases fitting TRBD2. The CDR3 length is 14 residues. V dropped 0 bases and J dropped 5; count of bases not matched to a gene: 5. Germline CDR1 and CDR2: SGDLS and YYNGEE. CDR3 nucleotides: TGTGCCAGCAGCGTAGAAGCTAGCGGCGACGAGCAGTACTTC. Translated: CASSVEASGDEQYF.

This clonotype was detected many times. The V call is TRBV7-8, the J call TRBJ2-5, with a tentative D call TRBD2 (6 bases). V was trimmed by 8 bases and J by 2 bases, leaving 12 bases between them. The CDR3 spans 13 residues. In germline, CDR1 is SGHVS, CDR2 FQNEAQ. The CDR3 loop is CASQWGRQETQYF. CDR3 in DNA: TGTGCCAGCCAGTGGGGGAGGCAAGAGACCCAGTACTTC.

This clonotype was found many times. This sequence joins TRBV27 and TRBJ2-5, with TRBD1 identical over 8 bases. This CDR3 comprises 12 residues. Germline V gene sequence: CDR1 MNHEY, CDR2 SMNVEV (reference sequence). Unmatched junction bases numbered 5, after V lost 6 bases and J lost 8 bases. CDR3 sequence: CASSSQGDTQYF. The CDR3, as DNA: TGTGCCAGCAGCTCACAGGGGGACACCCAGTACTTC.

This clonotype has a handful of counts. The genes are TRBV6-1 and TRBJ1-5, with a tentative D call TRBD1 (6 bases). Germline V CDR1 and CDR2: MNHNS, SASEGT. V was pared by 5 bases and J by 6 bases, with 20 bases between. This CDR3 has 16 amino acids. The CDR3: CASSPGLGGLGQPQHF. CDR3 nucleotide sequence: TGTGCCAGCAGTCCCGGACTGGGGGGGCTCGGTCAGCCCCAGCATTTT.

The chain joins TRBV20-1 to TRBJ2-7; TRBD2 matches at 7 bases. Germline values: CDR1 DFQATT, CDR2 SNEGSKA (reference sequence). The V gene end was trimmed by 6 bases and the J gene end by 6 bases; junction bases not matched to a gene: 17. This CDR3 contains 15 residues. CDR3 region: CSAPKGITGGVEQYF. In nucleotides, the CDR3 is TGCAGTGCCCCTAAGGGTATAACGGGGGGAGTCGAGCAGTACTTC.

This clonotype was seen repeatedly, ten times or more. The chain recombines TRBV28 with TRBJ1-2; 10 bases align to TRBD1. The V gene end was trimmed by 6 bases and the J gene end by 5 bases; junction bases not matched to a gene: 6. CDR3 length equals 14 residues. The germline CDR1 and CDR2 sequences are MDHEN and SYDVKM. The CDR3 coding sequence is TGTGCCAGCAGCACCCGGGACAGGGGTTATGGCTACACCTTC. This translates into CASSTRDRGYGYTF.

Concerning this clonotype itself: This may arise from a read error, as a much more abundant clone is one base away. The genes are TRBV12-3 or TRBV12-4 and TRBJ2-7, with 7 bases identical to TRBD2. This CDR3 has 15 amino acids. CDR3 sequence (DNA): TGTGCCGGCAGCCGGTCCGGGACTATGGACTACGAGCAGTACTTC. Translated: CAGSRSGTMDYEQYF.

This clonotype was picked up a small number of times. The chain carries TRBV7-2 and TRBJ1-2, with 9 bases lining up with TRBD1. Germline CDR1 is SGHTA and CDR2 is FQGNSA. The CDR3 covers 14 residues. J was trimmed by 1 base and V by 5 bases; bases with no gene match: 2. This chain's CDR3 is CASSRQGGNYGYTF. For the CDR3, the DNA is TGTGCCAGCAGCCGACAGGGGGGTAACTATGGCTACACCTTC.